These 14 T cell receptor beta chains share one sample of origin, sequenced in a study of T cells in tuberculosis. Profiling relied on immunoSEQ multiplex PCR, and the TCRdb table lists in-frame clones only, not all of them. The table has approximately 46,000 clones, about 96% seen once. Time point: new active TB diagnosis, blood taken before or within 7 days of starting treatment. Source: PBMCs, taken at tuberculosis diagnosis. The receptors shown here come from an adult with tuberculosis.

The chain is built from TRBV2 and TRBJ2-1, with 8 bases identical to TRBD2. This CDR3 comprises 13 residues. The V gene end was trimmed by 10 bases and the J gene end by 5 bases; junction bases not matched to a gene: 7. Germline CDR1 reads SNHLY; CDR2 reads FYNNEI. The DNA of the CDR3 is TGTGCCACCAGGACTAGCTCTAACAATGAGCAGTTCTTC. Protein: CATRTSSNNEQFF.

This clone was detected once. The chain employs TRBV7-9 and TRBJ2-2, with D unclear. The CDR3 sequence is 17 residues long. Between the trimmed V and J ends, which lost 1 base and 2 bases, there was a span of 14 bases. Germline CDR1 SEHNR, CDR2 FQNEAQ (reference sequence). CDR3 region: CASSLVPTTRNTGELFF. In DNA form, the CDR3 reads TGTGCCAGCAGCTTAGTACCTACCACCCGTAACACCGGGGAGCTGTTTTTT.

This chain uses TRBV7-8 with TRBJ2-7; perhaps TRBD2 as D (6 bases). Germline V gene lookup returns CDR1 SGHVS and CDR2 FQNEAQ. Trimming took 0 bases from V and 3 from J, leaving 18 bases between them. The CDR3 totals 17 residues. The CDR3 nucleotides are TGTGCCAGCAGCTTAGCGCGCGCTAGCGACCTCCACTACGAGCAGTACTTC. It codes for CASSLARASDLHYEQYF.

The CDR3 loop is CASSPGRGNSPLHF. CDR3 DNA: TGTGCCAGCAGTCCAGGGCGAGGTAATTCACCCCTCCACTTT. V and J are TRBV25-1 and TRBJ1-6; D possibly corresponds to TRBD1 (5 bases). Deletions cut 5 bases from V and 6 bases from J, with 11 bases between. The CDR3 has 14 residues. Germline V lookup: CDR1 MGHDK, CDR2 SYGVNS.

This clone is a singleton in its sample. The chain employs TRBV30 and TRBJ1-1; 8 bases are shared with TRBD1. CDR1 GTSNPN and CDR2 SVGIG come from the germline V gene (reference sequence). The CDR3 is 14 residues long. V was clipped by 2 bases and J by 11 bases; unmatched bases: 13. In DNA, the CDR3 is TGTGCCTGGAGTATTGGGACAGGCCAAAGTATGGCTTTCTTT. Residues: CAWSIGTGQSMAFF. The full variable domain, in which reference TRBV30 and TRBJ1-1 provide the parts outside the CDR3, is SQTIHQWPATLVQPVGSPLSLECTVEGTSNPNLYWYRQAAGRGLQLLFYSVGIGQISSEVPQNLSASRPQDRQFILSSKKLLLSDSGFYLCAWSIGTGQSMAFFGQGTRLTVV.

This chain connects TRBV4-3 to TRBJ2-7, with 7 bases lining up with TRBD1. CDR3 length: 16 amino acids. Trimming took 0 bases from V and 3 from J; bases not matched to a gene: 8. Germline-derived CDR1 and CDR2 are LGHNA and YSLEER. Here the CDR3 reads CASSQENRGSGYEQYF. The CDR3 nucleotides are TGCGCCAGCAGCCAAGAAAACAGGGGCTCGGGCTACGAGCAGTACTTC.

The chain joins TRBV6-6 to TRBJ1-1; maybe TRBD1 (6 bases). Germline loops: CDR1 MNHNY, CDR2 SVGAGI (reference sequence). V dropped 5 bases and J dropped 1 base, with 8 bases sitting between them. The CDR3 covers 13 residues. CDR3 sequence (DNA): TGTGCCAGCAGTCGACAGGAGAACACTGAAGCTTTCTTT. Its translation: CASSRQENTEAFF.

The chain joins TRBV11-2 to TRBJ2-1, with 10 bases matching TRBD2. Germline CDR1 is SGHAT and CDR2 is FQNNGV. V lost 7 bases and J lost 6; bases outside the gene matches: 6. There are 14 residues in the CDR3. Written as DNA, the CDR3 is TGTGCCAGCACCAGCGGGAGGGTGGCCAATGAGCAGTTCTTC. Residues: CASTSGRVANEQFF.

This chain connects TRBV7-8 to TRBJ1-4; tentatively, D is TRBD1 (6 bases). Germline lookup yields CDR1 SGHVS and CDR2 FQNEAQ. This CDR3 contains 16 residues. V shed 5 bases and J shed 0 bases, with 13 bases lying between them. The CDR3, as DNA: TGTGCCAGCAGCCCTCGCAGGGGTTCAACTAATGAAAAACTGTTTTTT. This translates into CASSPRRGSTNEKLFF.

CDR3 coding DNA: TGTGCCAGCAGCTTAACTGGGCTAATAGAGACCCAGTACTTC. Its translation is CASSLTGLIETQYF. This rearrangement joins TRBV7-2 to TRBJ2-5; no clear D. The CDR3 spans 14 residues. CDR1 SGHTA and CDR2 FQGNSA come from the germline V gene. V gave up 2 bases and J gave up 4 bases, with 11 bases separating them.

V is TRBV5-1 and J is TRBJ2-7, with TRBD1 matching over 9 bases. J lost 6 bases, V lost 2 bases, and 9 bases had no gene match. Germline loops: CDR1 SGHRS, CDR2 YFSETQ. There are 15 residues in the CDR3. CDR3 protein: CASSLSGTGLSEQYF. The DNA of the CDR3 is TGCGCCAGCAGCTTATCCGGGACAGGGCTCAGCGAGCAGTACTTC. Complete variable domain (other parts from reference TRBV5-1 and TRBJ2-7): KAGVTQTPRYLIKTRGQQVTLSCSPISGHRSVSWYQQTPGQGLQFLFEYFSETQRNKGNFPGRFSGRQFSNSRSEMNVSTLELGDSALYLCASSLSGTGLSEQYFGPGTRLTVT.

This rearrangement joins TRBV6-5 to TRBJ2-7, with a weak D call TRBD1 (6 bases). The ends were cut back, 0 bases at V and 0 bases at J, with 9 bases in the middle. This CDR3 region has 15 residues. Germline CDR1 and CDR2: MNHEY and SVGAGI. CDR3 protein: CASSYSPGASYEQYF. In DNA form, the CDR3 reads TGTGCCAGCAGTTACTCCCCAGGGGCCTCCTACGAGCAGTACTTC.

The chain employs TRBV29-1 and TRBJ2-5; 12 bases are shared with TRBD1. The CDR3 length is 15 residues. Germline V lookup: CDR1 SQVTM, CDR2 ANQGSEA. V dropped 3 bases and J dropped 5; count of bases not matched to a gene: 7. DNA of the CDR3: TGCAGCGTTGAGTGGGACAGGGGGCGCAGCGAGACCCAGTACTTC. It specifies CSVEWDRGRSETQYF. Based on the CDR3 plus reference TRBV29-1 and TRBJ2-5, the full variable domain is SAVISQKPSRDICQRGTSLTIQCQVDSQVTMMFWYRQQPGQSLTLIATANQGSEATYESGFVIDKFPISRPNLTFSTLTVSNMSPEDSSIYLCSVEWDRGRSETQYFGPGTRLLVL.

The chain links TRBV29-1 to TRBJ1-2; D uncertain. The V gene's germline CDR1 is SQVTM and CDR2 ANQGSEA. The germline V and J ends were trimmed by 0 bases and 6 bases, with 11 bases remaining between them. The CDR3 extends over 13 amino acids. CDR3 sequence: CSVEDMPRNGYTF. CDR3 in DNA: TGCAGCGTTGAAGACATGCCGAGGAATGGCTACACCTTC. Supplemented by reference TRBV29-1 and TRBJ1-2, the full variable domain reads SAVISQKPSRDICQRGTSLTIQCQVDSQVTMMFWYRQQPGQSLTLIATANQGSEATYESGFVIDKFPISRPNLTFSTLTVSNMSPEDSSIYLCSVEDMPRNGYTFGSGTRLTVV.